The TCR beta chain under discussion was sequenced for a study of PD-1 blockade in mismatch repair-deficient tumors. On the study more broadly: Patients had approximately 13 mismatch repair-deficient cancer types and were previously treated and progressing.

The repertoire was sequenced with immunoSEQ multiplex PCR; TCRdb's copy has only in-frame clones and lacks some. Of 100,000 to 150,000 clones in the sample, 86% were seen once. This CDR3 is 16 amino acids long. V gave up 0 bases and J gave up 5 bases; unmatched junction bases: 8. CDR1 is SGHRS, CDR2 YFSETQ, per germline. The clonotype was recovered from an adult with mismatch repair-deficient cancer. The genes are TRBV5-1 and TRBJ2-5; TRBD2 matches 9 bases. The sample consisted of peripheral blood, taken 44 weeks after starting pembrolizumab. The chain's CDR3 is CASSLGAGGPQETQYF. The CDR3 bases are TGCGCCAGCAGCTTGGGGGCGGGAGGGCCCCAGGAGACCCAGTACTTC.